This T cell receptor (beta chain) was recorded in a study of vaccination and CD4 T cells after COVID-19. The overall study: The authors used overlapping spike peptides from SARS-CoV-2, HCoV-NL63, HCoV-OC43 and HCoV-229E to stimulate cells.

With the Oncomine TCR Beta short-read assay, DNA from cultured CD4+ T cells was sequenced. Genomic DNA extraction was carried out from cultured CD4+ T cells. Via MiXCR, TCRdb re-called the PCR reads, giving one row per CDR3 protein. The data show approximately 7,700 distinct CDR3 sequences, with under 60% seen just once and approximately 12% held by the top ten. The CDR3 consists of 13 residues. Germline CDR1 is KGHDR and CDR2 is SFDVKD. The ends were cut back, 7 bases at V and 1 base at J, with 9 bases in the middle. The sample's treatment: approximately 9-day PBMC culture with coronavirus spike peptide pools or control peptides (ViraFEST assay). Prior to the COVID-19 pandemic (2011-2018), the unexposed donor's CD4+ T cells were collected. In the case of this clonotype: The antigen is not known.

Input material: CD4+ T cells from blood, cultured in vitro. The receptor comes from a human donor in good health. The chain employs TRBV24-1 and TRBJ2-5; no firm D call. CDR3 nucleotide sequence: TGTGCCACCAGACCGAGACTCCAAGAGACCCAGTACTTC. Its protein is CATRPRLQETQYF.